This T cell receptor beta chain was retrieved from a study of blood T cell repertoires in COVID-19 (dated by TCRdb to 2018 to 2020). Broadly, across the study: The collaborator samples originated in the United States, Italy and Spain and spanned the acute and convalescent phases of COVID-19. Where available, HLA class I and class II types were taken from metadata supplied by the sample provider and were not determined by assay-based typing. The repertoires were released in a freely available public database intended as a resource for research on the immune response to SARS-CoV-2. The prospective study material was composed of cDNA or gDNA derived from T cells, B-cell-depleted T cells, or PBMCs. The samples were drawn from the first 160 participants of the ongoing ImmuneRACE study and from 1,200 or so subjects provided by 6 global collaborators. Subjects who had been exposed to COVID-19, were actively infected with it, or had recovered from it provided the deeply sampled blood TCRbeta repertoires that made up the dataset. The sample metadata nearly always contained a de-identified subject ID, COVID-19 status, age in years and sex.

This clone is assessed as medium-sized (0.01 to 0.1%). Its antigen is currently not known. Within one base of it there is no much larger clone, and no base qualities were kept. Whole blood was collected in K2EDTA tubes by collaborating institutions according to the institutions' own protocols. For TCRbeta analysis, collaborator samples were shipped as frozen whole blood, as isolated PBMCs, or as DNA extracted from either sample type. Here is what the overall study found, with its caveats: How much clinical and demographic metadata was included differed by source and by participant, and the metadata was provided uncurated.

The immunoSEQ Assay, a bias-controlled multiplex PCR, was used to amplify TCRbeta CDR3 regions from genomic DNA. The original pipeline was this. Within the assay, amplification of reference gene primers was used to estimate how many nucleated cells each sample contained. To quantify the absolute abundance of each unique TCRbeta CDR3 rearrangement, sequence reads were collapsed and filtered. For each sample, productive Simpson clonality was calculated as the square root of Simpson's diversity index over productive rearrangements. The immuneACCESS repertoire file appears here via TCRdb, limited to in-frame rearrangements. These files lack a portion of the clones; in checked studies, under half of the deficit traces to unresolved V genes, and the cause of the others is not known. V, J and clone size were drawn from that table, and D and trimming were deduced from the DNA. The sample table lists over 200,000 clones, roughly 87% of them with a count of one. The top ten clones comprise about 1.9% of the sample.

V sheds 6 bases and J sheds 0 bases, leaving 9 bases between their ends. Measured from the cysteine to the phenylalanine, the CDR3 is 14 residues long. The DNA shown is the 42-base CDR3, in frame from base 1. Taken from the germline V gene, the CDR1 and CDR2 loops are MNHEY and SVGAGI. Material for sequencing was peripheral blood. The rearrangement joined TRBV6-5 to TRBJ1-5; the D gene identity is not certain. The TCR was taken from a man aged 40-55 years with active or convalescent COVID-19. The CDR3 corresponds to CASRRLDSNQPQHF. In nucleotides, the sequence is TGTGCCAGCAGGAGGCTTGATAGCAATCAGCCCCAGCATTTT.